These 30 T cell receptor beta chains were sequenced from one sample in a study of beta chain features in type 1 diabetes. TCRB transcripts that were expressed got sequenced, as all of the isolated RNA had been reverse transcribed. Using immunoSEQ multiplex PCR, the repertoire was profiled, and TCRdb retains in-frame clones only, with some absent. The sample yields under 250,000 clones, about 30% seen once. The material sequenced was central memory CD4+ T cells from blood. These receptors all come from a man between 25 and 39 years old in good health.

Only a few counts were recorded for this clone. The V gene is TRBV19, the J gene TRBJ1-6; D not certain. In germline, CDR1 is LNHDA, CDR2 SQIVND (reference sequence). The germline V and J ends were trimmed by 6 bases and 7 bases, with 13 bases remaining between them. This CDR3 has 14 residues. CDR3 nucleotides: TGTGCCAGTAGGGCCCTCGGGGAGAATTCACCCCTCCACTTT. Amino acids: CASRALGENSPLHF.

This clone has just a few counts. The sample holds other DNA sequences that translate to the same CDR3. The genes are TRBV7-2 and TRBJ2-1, with 12 bases fitting TRBD2. Germline CDR1 and CDR2: SGHTA and FQGNSA. The V segment lost 5 bases and the J segment 4 bases; nucleotides outside the gene matches: 3. There are 15 residues in the CDR3. CDR3 residues: CASSPGTSGYNEQFF. The CDR3 bases are TGTGCCAGCAGCCCCGGGACTAGCGGGTACAATGAGCAGTTCTTC.

This clone occurred a few times. This chain links TRBV7-6 with TRBJ2-5; D ambiguous. With 5 bases removed from V and 5 bases from J, the gap between germline ends came to 15 bases. The CDR3 has 14 amino acids. Germline assignment: CDR1 SGHVS and CDR2 FNYEAQ. CDR3 coding DNA: TGTGCCAGCAGCGAATCTGCGGTCAGGGAGACCCAGTACTTC. Translation gives CASSESAVRETQYF.

This chain links TRBV2 with TRBJ2-7; tentatively, D is TRBD2 (5 bases). Per the germline V gene, CDR1 is SNHLY and CDR2 is FYNNEI. CDR3 length: 12 amino acids. V lost 6 bases to trimming and J lost 6 bases, with 12 bases between them. The CDR3: CASRPDGLEQYF. Written as DNA, the CDR3 is TGTGCCAGCAGACCCGACGGACTCGAGCAGTACTTC.

The V gene is TRBV5-1, the J gene TRBJ2-7; 10 nucleotides align to TRBD2. The length of the CDR3 is 15 residues. Germline-derived CDR1 and CDR2 are SGHRS and YFSETQ. The trim removed 3 bases at V and 1 base at J, leaving 4 bases unmatched. CDR3 amino acids: CASSSNSGRSYEQYF. CDR3 sequence (DNA): TGCGCCAGCAGCTCAAATAGCGGGAGGTCCTACGAGCAGTACTTC.

The rearrangement links TRBV9 to TRBJ2-7, with D unclear. Germline V gene lookup returns CDR1 SGDLS and CDR2 YYNGEE. V gave up 5 bases and J gave up 6 bases, with 12 bases separating them. The CDR3 length is 12 residues. The CDR3 sequence is CASRGTLGEQYF. The CDR3 region has the DNA TGTGCCAGCAGGGGAACGTTGGGCGAGCAGTACTTC. Full variable domain (remainder filled in from reference TRBV9 and TRBJ2-7): DSGVTQTPKHLITATGQRVTLRCSPRSGDLSVYWYQQSLDQGLQFLIQYYNGEERAKGNILERFSAQQFPDLHSELNLSSLELGDSALYFCASRGTLGEQYFGPGTRLTVT.

The chain employs TRBV5-5 and TRBJ1-5; D ambiguous. The V end lost 0 bases, the J end lost 4 bases, and 14 bases lay between the germline ends. This CDR3 comprises 16 residues. Germline V gives CDR1 SGHKS, CDR2 YYEKEE (reference sequence). CDR3 amino acids: CASSLAGGDANQPQHF. DNA of the CDR3: TGTGCCAGCAGCTTGGCTGGCGGGGATGCGAATCAGCCCCAGCATTTT. The complete variable domain, with remaining parts taken from reference TRBV5-5 and TRBJ1-5, reads DAGVTQSPTHLIKTRGQQVTLRCSPISGHKSVSWYQQVLGQGPQFIFQYYEKEERGRGNFPDRFSARQFPNYSSELNVNALLLGDSALYLCASSLAGGDANQPQHFGDGTRLSIL.

This clone was counted only a few times. The same CDR3 arises from other DNA sequences in this sample as well. The genes are TRBV29-1 and TRBJ1-1; D possibly corresponds to TRBD1 (6 bases). Trimming pared 3 bases from V and 5 bases from J, leaving 7 bases between. Germline lookup yields CDR1 SQVTM and CDR2 ANQGSEA. This CDR3 comprises 11 residues. The CDR3 coding sequence is TGCAGCGTTGACAGGGGTACTGAAGCTTTCTTT. Its protein is CSVDRGTEAFF.

The sample holds a few counts of this clone. The V gene is TRBV7-2, the J gene TRBJ2-7; D is possibly TRBD1 (5 bases). This CDR3 is 12 amino acids long. Looked up from germline, CDR1 is SGHTA and CDR2 is FQGNSA. The V gene lost 7 bases and the J gene lost 5 bases, with 12 bases spanning the gap. This CDR3 is CASMTDADEQYF. The CDR3 DNA reads TGTGCCAGCATGACAGATGCAGACGAGCAGTACTTC.

This chain joins TRBV9 and TRBJ2-1; TRBD2 matches 9 bases. The CDR3 has 15 residues. V gave up 2 bases and J gave up 0 bases; unmatched junction bases: 0. Germline V gene data show CDR1 as SGDLS and CDR2 as YYNGEE. The CDR3 DNA reads as TGTGCCAGCAGCGTTAGCGGGAGCTCCTACAATGAGCAGTTCTTC. Residues: CASSVSGSSYNEQFF.

V usage is TRBV4-2 and J usage is TRBJ1-4; TRBD1 aligns across 10 bases. Germline CDR1 is LGHNA and CDR2 is YNFKEQ. The CDR3 has 14 amino acids. With 11 bases clipped from V and 6 bases from J, the junction kept 9 bases outside the gene matches. The CDR3 is CAGRTGTGDEKLFF. The CDR3 region has the DNA TGTGCCGGACGGACGGGGACAGGGGATGAAAAACTGTTTTTT.

This clone was observed a few times. V usage is TRBV29-1 and J usage is TRBJ1-1; tentative D call: TRBD1 (6 bases). Per the germline V gene, CDR1 is SQVTM and CDR2 is ANQGSEA. Trimming pared 4 bases from V and 8 bases from J, leaving 17 bases between. This CDR3 has 13 amino acids. The CDR3 sequence is CSVGTGGRGEAFF. In DNA form, the CDR3 reads TGCAGCGTTGGAACCGGGGGCCGCGGGGAAGCTTTCTTT.

This clone was counted only a few times. J is TRBJ2-1 and V is TRBV29-1; D perhaps matches TRBD2 (7 bases). The V gene lost 8 bases and the J gene lost 7 bases, with 27 bases spanning the gap. Germline V lookup: CDR1 SQVTM, CDR2 ANQGSEA. The CDR3 totals 16 residues. The CDR3 region is CSLKGVAGHLGNEQFF. The CDR3 bases are TGCAGCCTCAAGGGGGTAGCGGGTCACCTCGGGAATGAGCAGTTCTTC.

Comments on this clone: Only one base separates this from a far larger clonotype, so it likely reflects a read error. The V and J genes are TRBV28 and TRBJ2-7; 9 bases are shared with TRBD1. Germline V gives CDR1 MDHEN, CDR2 SYDVKM. The CDR3 runs to 15 residues. With 8 bases clipped from V and 5 bases from J, the junction kept 13 bases outside the gene matches. CDR3 nucleotides: TGTGCCAGCTTCGGGGCCGGGACAGGGCCCGACGAGCAGTACTTC. It encodes CASFGAGTGPDEQYF.

In its sample, this clone was seen a few times. The V gene is TRBV28, the J gene TRBJ2-3; no firm D call. This CDR3 has 11 amino acids. Germline-derived CDR1 and CDR2 are MDHEN and SYDVKM. Trimming removed 9 bases from V and 7 bases from J, with 11 bases in between. As DNA, the CDR3 is TGTGCCAGTAGTCCAGGACATACGCAGTATTTT. It is translated as CASSPGHTQYF.

This clone has more than one count but fewer than ten. V gene TRBV7-2 combines with J gene TRBJ2-6, with D uncertain. CDR1 and CDR2 from the germline V gene are SGHTA and FQGNSA. The CDR3 length is 15 residues. V dropped 1 base and J dropped 0 bases, with 4 bases sitting between them. CDR3 bases: TGTGCCAGCAGCTTAGACTACTCTGGGGCCAACGTCCTGACTTTC. Translating it yields CASSLDYSGANVLTF.

The chain links TRBV10-3 to TRBJ2-3; D perhaps matches TRBD2 (5 bases). Trimming shortened V by 11 bases and J by 6 bases, and 9 bases separated the two germline ends. Germline CDR1 reads ENHRY; CDR2 reads SYGVKD. The length of the CDR3 is 10 residues. The CDR3 reads CALGEDTQYF. CDR3 nucleotides: TGTGCCCTCGGGGAGGATACGCAGTATTTT.

J is TRBJ2-2 and V is TRBV9; the match to TRBD2 covers 7 bases. V gave up 4 bases and J gave up 1 base; unmatched junction bases: 10. The CDR3 is 17 residues long. Germline lookup yields CDR1 SGDLS and CDR2 YYNGEE. CDR3 nucleotide sequence: TGTGCCAGCAGCCCCCGGGGGGACGGGAGGAACACCGGGGAGCTGTTTTTT. It encodes CASSPRGDGRNTGELFF.

The chain joins TRBV30 to TRBJ1-5; D might be TRBD1 (6 bases). Trimming removed 2 bases from V and 7 bases from J, with 12 bases in between. CDR1 and CDR2 (germline): GTSNPN, SVGIG (reference sequence). This CDR3 has 13 residues. The DNA of the CDR3 is TGTGCCTGGAGTATCAACAGGGAACAGCCCCAGCATTTT. This codes for CAWSINREQPQHF.

CDR3 sequence reads: CASSFLGGMTYEQYF. Here the CDR3 DNA reads TGTGCCAGCAGTTTTCTGGGCGGGATGACCTACGAGCAGTACTTC. V usage is TRBV28 and J usage is TRBJ2-7, with D maybe TRBD2 (6 bases). The V end was cut by 3 bases, the J end by 2 bases, with 14 bases between. Germline V gene lookup returns CDR1 MDHEN and CDR2 SYDVKM. The CDR3 has 15 residues.

This clone occurred a few times. J is TRBJ2-3 and V is TRBV7-9, with D tentatively TRBD1 (6 bases). V lost 4 bases and J lost 4, with 9 bases in between. CDR1 is SEHNR, CDR2 FQNEAQ, per germline (reference sequence). This CDR3 is built from 13 residues. CDR3 bases: TGTGCCAGCAGCTCCGGACAGCCAGATACGCAGTATTTT. This sequence encodes CASSSGQPDTQYF.

The chain recombines TRBV6-1 with TRBJ2-5; TRBD1 agrees at 8 bases. The CDR3 spans 15 residues. The ends lost 4 bases at V and 5 bases at J; junction bases unmatched: 9. Germline CDR1 MNHNS, CDR2 SASEGT. CDR3 DNA sequence: TGTGCCAGCAGTGTTGGCAGGGGGCTTGAGGAGACCCAGTACTTC. Translating it yields CASSVGRGLEETQYF.

The table lists this clone with a few counts. V is TRBV30 and J is TRBJ1-1; no clear D. Germline assignment: CDR1 GTSNPN and CDR2 SVGIG (reference sequence). V was cut by 7 bases and J by 0 bases, with 12 bases left in between. The CDR3 runs 13 residues. CDR3 sequence (DNA): TGTGCCTTTGGACGGGGAGTGAACACTGAAGCTTTCTTT. Its translation: CAFGRGVNTEAFF.

The chain carries TRBV5-1 and TRBJ2-3, with D unresolved. Germline CDR1 reads SGHRS; CDR2 reads YFSETQ. V was trimmed by 1 base and J by 1 base, leaving 10 bases between them. This CDR3 has 15 amino acids. The CDR3 protein is CASSLLGKGTDTQYF. Written as DNA, the CDR3 is TGCGCCAGCAGCTTGTTAGGGAAGGGCACAGATACGCAGTATTTT.

The chain employs TRBV18 and TRBJ2-3, with D possibly TRBD1 on 7 matching bases. The CDR3 contains 16 residues. Trimming took 3 bases from V and 0 from J, leaving 13 bases between them. The germline V gene encodes CDR1 KGHSH and CDR2 LQKENI. Written as DNA, the CDR3 is TGTGCCAGCTCACCTCAGGGGGGCACTAGCACAGATACGCAGTATTTT. Its protein is CASSPQGGTSTDTQYF. Complete variable domain (other parts from reference TRBV18 and TRBJ2-3): NAGVMQNPRHLVRRRGQEARLRCSPMKGHSHVYWYRQLPEEGLKFMVYLQKENIIDESGMPKERFSAEFPKEGPSILRIQQVVRGDSAAYFCASSPQGGTSTDTQYFGPGTRLTVL.

The J gene is TRBJ2-5, the V gene TRBV30, with 13 bases aligning to TRBD2. This CDR3 comprises 19 residues. V lost 7 bases, J lost 3 bases, and 20 bases stayed unmatched. CDR1 GTSNPN and CDR2 SVGIG come from the germline V gene (reference sequence). The CDR3: CASSPWGATSGGPEETQYF. CDR3 nucleotides: TGTGCCTCGAGCCCCTGGGGGGCGACTAGCGGGGGGCCTGAAGAGACCCAGTACTTC.

The chain carries TRBV6-5 and TRBJ1-5; D may be TRBD1 (6 bases). V lost 5 bases to trimming and J lost 1 base, with 12 bases between them. This CDR3 contains 15 residues. The germline CDR1 and CDR2 sequences are MNHEY and SVGAGI. The DNA of the CDR3 is TGTGCCAGCAGTACCCTAGGACAGAGCAATCAGCCCCAGCATTTT. This codes for CASSTLGQSNQPQHF.

The V gene is TRBV4-3, the J gene TRBJ1-2; 11 nucleotides match TRBD1. This CDR3 is built from 13 residues. Germline V gene data show CDR1 as LGHNA and CDR2 as YSLEER. The V segment lost 4 bases and the J segment 8 bases; nucleotides outside the gene matches: 3. CDR3 DNA: TGCGCCAGCAGCCCTGGGACAGGGGGAGGCTACACCTTC. As protein: CASSPGTGGGYTF.

The gene calls are TRBV7-9 and TRBJ2-1; 9 bases align to TRBD2. After removal of 3 bases from V and 7 bases from J, the junction contained 4 bases not matched to a gene. Germline V gives CDR1 SEHNR, CDR2 FQNEAQ (reference sequence). The CDR3 runs to 14 residues. The CDR3 here is CASSFSGRSNEQFF. The CDR3 nucleotides read TGTGCCAGCAGCTTTAGCGGGAGAAGTAATGAGCAGTTCTTC.

This clone has a handful of counts. The CDR3 region has the DNA TGTGCCAGCAGTAAATCCGGGACAGGGACCTACGAGCAGTACTTC. Translation: CASSKSGTGTYEQYF. This rearrangement joins TRBV6-1 to TRBJ2-7, with 9 bases matching TRBD1. CDR3 size: 15 residues. V lost 5 bases, J lost 2 bases, and 7 bases stayed unmatched. The germline gives CDR1 MNHNS, CDR2 SASEGT.